A selection of T cell receptor beta chains follows, all from one sample in a study of CD8 T cells in Susac syndrome. From the immunoSEQ multiplex PCR reads, TCRdb called clonotypes with MiXCR, one entry per CDR3 protein. The sample consists of approximately 210,000 distinct CDR3 sequences, less than 95% of them appearing once. The sequencing input was CD4+ T cells from PBMCs. These TCRs come from a human donor with Susac syndrome. CDR3s leave out the opening cysteine and the closing phenylalanine or tryptophan. D genes are given only for firm matches. The listing skips clone size in some rows; elsewhere it reads once, few, many or a size class.

clone size: once
D gene: .
V gene: TRBV9
CDR3 length: 13
CDR3 protein: ASSSGVGGSYEQY

clone size: .
D gene: .
V gene: TRBV20-1
CDR3 length: 12
CDR3 protein: SARDPGGNQPQH

clone size: .
D gene: .
V gene: TRBV6-6
CDR3 length: 12
CDR3 protein: ASSYSGEFNEQF

clone size: .
D gene: TRBD1
V gene: TRBV7-2
CDR3 length: 13
CDR3 protein: ASSLTGQGSQPQH

clone size: .
D gene: .
V gene: TRBV24-1
CDR3 length: 12
CDR3 protein: ATSDSTESYGYT

clone size: once
D gene: .
V gene: TRBV12-3/TRBV12-4
CDR3 length: 11
CDR3 protein: ASSLAEGGAQY

clone size: .
D gene: .
V gene: TRBV19
CDR3 length: 13
CDR3 protein: ASSIGGGRNTEAF

clone size: .
D gene: .
V gene: TRBV28
CDR3 length: 11
CDR3 protein: ASTRLVEETQY

clone size: .
D gene: .
V gene: TRBV3-1
CDR3 length: 15
CDR3 protein: ASSQTLLAARDSPLH

clone size: .
D gene: .
V gene: TRBV30
CDR3 length: 14
CDR3 protein: AWRRGPGIRTGELF

clone size: .
D gene: .
V gene: TRBV27
CDR3 length: 13
CDR3 protein: ASSLSPFMNTEAF

clone size: .
D gene: .
V gene: TRBV7-2
CDR3 length: 12
CDR3 protein: ASSTGGDTDTQY

clone size: .
D gene: .
V gene: TRBV5-1
CDR3 length: 14
CDR3 protein: ASSLDPGALVGEQF

clone size: .
D gene: TRBD2
V gene: TRBV12-5
CDR3 length: 15
CDR3 protein: ASGLVLGGGSTDTQY

clone size: .
D gene: .
V gene: TRBV5-5
CDR3 length: 13
CDR3 protein: ASSSGGSINEKLF

clone size: .
D gene: TRBD1
V gene: TRBV11-2
CDR3 length: 12
CDR3 protein: ASRGQGNMAEAF

clone size: few
D gene: .
V gene: TRBV6-1
CDR3 length: 13
CDR3 protein: ASSRAGRTNTEAF

clone size: .
D gene: TRBD1
V gene: TRBV19
CDR3 length: 15
CDR3 protein: ASSPRGQGAVIDTQY

clone size: .
D gene: .
V gene: TRBV12-3/TRBV12-4
CDR3 length: 12
CDR3 protein: ASRLGTGNTEAF

clone size: once
D gene: TRBD2
V gene: TRBV20-1
CDR3 length: 15
CDR3 protein: SARDLITSGDTDTQY

clone size: .
D gene: TRBD1
V gene: TRBV5-1
CDR3 length: 13
CDR3 protein: ASSLGGQEGEKLF

clone size: .
D gene: .
V gene: TRBV20-1
CDR3 length: 13
CDR3 protein: SARAPGTFSYEQY

clone size: .
D gene: TRBD1
V gene: TRBV30
CDR3 length: 14
CDR3 protein: AWSVNRGRGNYGYT

clone size: .
D gene: .
V gene: TRBV6-5
CDR3 length: 13
CDR3 protein: ASRPPDMVGYEQY

clone size: .
D gene: .
V gene: TRBV5-4
CDR3 length: 11
CDR3 protein: ASSVQGAGELF

clone size: once
D gene: .
V gene: TRBV5-1
CDR3 length: 12
CDR3 protein: ASSLMPANTEAF

clone size: .
D gene: .
V gene: TRBV15
CDR3 length: 11
CDR3 protein: ATSREGGTGYT

clone size: .
D gene: TRBD1
V gene: TRBV6-6
CDR3 length: 13
CDR3 protein: ASTQTGTGSTEAF

clone size: .
D gene: .
V gene: TRBV20-1
CDR3 length: 14
CDR3 protein: SARGDERLHSGELF

clone size: .
D gene: .
V gene: TRBV4-3
CDR3 length: 13
CDR3 protein: ASSQDSEKQETQY

clone size: .
D gene: .
V gene: TRBV20-1
CDR3 length: 14
CDR3 protein: SASSDRLGVYSPLH

clone size: .
D gene: .
V gene: TRBV27
CDR3 length: 13
CDR3 protein: ASSLREAHNSPLH

clone size: .
D gene: .
V gene: TRBV3-1
CDR3 length: 11
CDR3 protein: ASSGGADGELF

clone size: .
D gene: .
V gene: TRBV29-1
CDR3 length: 10
CDR3 protein: SVYSGANVLT

clone size: once
D gene: .
V gene: TRBV18
CDR3 length: 12
CDR3 protein: ASSPNNQGYEAF

clone size: .
D gene: .
V gene: TRBV28
CDR3 length: 13
CDR3 protein: ASSPLRDGTYEQY

clone size: .
D gene: .
V gene: TRBV6-6
CDR3 length: 12
CDR3 protein: ASRPWDGNYGYT

clone size: .
D gene: .
V gene: TRBV5-6
CDR3 length: 12
CDR3 protein: ASTHSVRTETQY

clone size: .
D gene: TRBD1
V gene: TRBV7-3
CDR3 length: 18
CDR3 protein: ASSFYPPRDSKRANYGYT

clone size: .
D gene: .
V gene: TRBV29-1
CDR3 length: 10
CDR3 protein: SAILGANTQY

clone size: .
D gene: .
V gene: TRBV7-2
CDR3 length: 13
CDR3 protein: ASSPGQSSNQPQH

clone size: .
D gene: TRBD2
V gene: TRBV9
CDR3 length: 14
CDR3 protein: ASSVSGRGGTDTQY

clone size: .
D gene: .
V gene: TRBV4-2
CDR3 length: 15
CDR3 protein: ASSQGSIGQGSNGYT

clone size: .
D gene: TRBD2
V gene: TRBV9
CDR3 length: 15
CDR3 protein: ASSVGLAGKDWETQY

clone size: once
D gene: .
V gene: TRBV20-1
CDR3 length: 13
CDR3 protein: SARGVDGEDYEQY

clone size: .
D gene: .
V gene: TRBV7-8
CDR3 length: 11
CDR3 protein: ASTPGALGEQY

clone size: once
D gene: .
V gene: TRBV6-6
CDR3 length: 11
CDR3 protein: ASRRLLNQPQH

clone size: .
D gene: .
V gene: TRBV9
CDR3 length: 11
CDR3 protein: ASTREGYTEAF

clone size: .
D gene: .
V gene: TRBV6-2/TRBV6-3
CDR3 length: 12
CDR3 protein: ASSYSKIGNTIY

clone size: .
D gene: TRBD2
V gene: TRBV15
CDR3 length: 11
CDR3 protein: ATSRGGGETQY

clone size: .
D gene: .
V gene: TRBV4-2
CDR3 length: 12
CDR3 protein: ASATGGDVSGYT

clone size: .
D gene: TRBD1
V gene: TRBV5-1
CDR3 length: 15
CDR3 protein: ASSYYWDRALNTEAF